This TCR beta chain was recorded in a study of CD8+ T cells in alopecia areata. Turning to the study itself: Patients given treatment had severity scored by the percentage of scalp area affected.

CDR1 is MNHEY, CDR2 SVGAGI, per germline. The ends lost 0 bases at V and 6 bases at J; junction bases unmatched: 4. This CDR3 spans 15 amino acids. Indicated treatment: oral pan-JAK inhibitor, 5-10 mg twice daily. Investigators isolated RNA and reverse transcribed it into cDNA to act as the sequencing template. Profiling relied on immunoSEQ multiplex PCR, and the TCRdb table lists in-frame clones only, not all of them. The sample records about 180,000 clones, roughly half being singletons. This material consisted of CD8+ T cells sorted from blood, taken at week 52, from a patient treated with tofacitinib. This chain uses TRBV6-5 with TRBJ1-1, with 10 bases that match TRBD1. The receptor's source is a human donor with alopecia areata. In DNA form, the CDR3 reads TGTGCCAGCAGTTACTCGAGGGACAGGGGACCTGAAGCTTTCTTT. This translates into CASSYSRDRGPEAFF.